This is a list of T cell receptor beta chains from one sample in a study of T-cell reconstitution after alpha-beta-depleted transplantation in children. Using its own MiXCR run on the PCR reads, TCRdb lists one record per CDR3 protein. The table lists hundreds of thousands of distinct CDR3 sequences, roughly a tenth of them singletons, with less than 5% in the top ten. Sequencing was performed on PBMCs from the stem cell graft donor, taken from the stem cell graft. These TCRs come from a human donor who donated a stem cell graft to a child with acute myeloid leukemia. Both conserved end residues are part of each CDR3.

v_call	j_call	cdr3_aa
TRBV4-3	TRBJ2-1	CASSAVGLDNEQFF
TRBV29-1	TRBJ2-7	CSGYGPGGSYEQYF
TRBV30	TRBJ2-7	CAWSVSQGSYEQYF
TRBV10-3	TRBJ2-7	CAISDLGKPYEQYF
TRBV7-2	TRBJ2-5	CASSLPDSLKGETQYF
TRBV5-1	TRBJ2-7	CASSFSQGAYEQYF
TRBV3-1	TRBJ2-4	CASSARREGPKNIQYF
TRBV7-2	TRBJ2-3	CASSGGPYTDTQYF
TRBV6-2/TRBV6-3	TRBJ2-7	CASSYSGREALSFYEQYF
TRBV28	TRBJ2-1	CASSLRQGRQFF
TRBV20-1	TRBJ2-3	CSAPATTDTQYF
TRBV9	TRBJ2-3	CASSVFSGDTQYF
TRBV20-1	TRBJ2-7	CSAWGGTSGSRGYEQYF
TRBV24-1	TRBJ2-1	CATSDLDGTGVPEQFF
TRBV9	TRBJ2-3	CASSVIAGTDTQYF
TRBV29-1	TRBJ2-3	CSVLGIRGRFQDTQYF
TRBV20-1	TRBJ2-5	CSASLAGGVGETQYF
TRBV7-2	TRBJ2-1	CASRSPGQGSNEQFF
TRBV7-9	TRBJ2-1	CASSLVRTSGMSSYNEQFF
TRBV7-9	TRBJ2-5	CASSYDSTKETQYF
TRBV3-1	TRBJ2-7	CASSQLSVYEQYF
TRBV7-9	TRBJ2-7	CASSFPGGLPYEQYF
TRBV12-3/TRBV12-4	TRBJ2-1	CASTPPGLAGYSYNEQFF
TRBV28	TRBJ2-1	CASSWTSGRNDGEQFF
TRBV30	TRBJ2-2	CAWRRQGLNTGELFF
TRBV27	TRBJ1-2	CASSISGSGYTF